The entry below gives a single T cell receptor beta chain sequence along with its context. Its target is unknown. The CDR3 extends over 13 amino acids. Germline-derived CDR1 and CDR2 are MNHEY and SMNVEV (reference sequence). J was trimmed by 4 bases and V by 2 bases; bases with no gene match: 1. The data derive from a study of cytomegalovirus exposure and HLA in healthy donors. Study-wide results and limits: For TCR beta chains, V- and J-gene trimming was later linked to a missense DCLRE1C variant. Whilst most TCR sequences proved rare, a subset of public TCRs occurred across many donors.

The PCR employed 60 Vbeta primers together with 13 Jbeta primers. The data were produced by immunoSEQ multiplex PCR, yet TCRdb's version contains in-frame clones alone and is incomplete. The data contain 150,000 to 200,000 clones, 76% of them singletons. The sample comprised PBMCs. This clonotype was sampled from a male donor in good health and CMV-seronegative. The chain recombines TRBV27 with TRBJ1-2; 7 bases are a match to TRBD1. The CDR3 here is CASSLTGVYGYTF. The CDR3 region has the DNA TGTGCCAGCAGTTTAACAGGGGTCTATGGCTACACCTTC.